This T cell receptor (beta chain) emerged from a study of T cell clonality in common variable immunodeficiency (dated by TCRdb to the mid-2010s). The investigation overall reported the following: The authors noted that sequencing repertoires of T cell subpopulations would be needed to clarify what caused the increased clonality in CVID. CVID TCRbeta sequences reportedly showed fewer deletions and N-nucleotide insertions and lacked highly modified clones with 13 or more V deletions. Healthy controls shared more TCRbeta clones with each other than CVID subjects shared among themselves (p < 0.0001). Patient heterogeneity within the CVID cohort put limits on correlating repertoire features with clinical complications. Even though DNA input was the same, control samples had an average of approximately 82,000 unique sequences each, compared with approximately 32,000 in CVID samples. Increased TCRbeta clonality was found in CVID subjects compared with healthy controls (t-test p = 0.018), with the increase being most characteristic of about a third of subjects.

In this sample, this clone turned up many times. What antigen it recognizes has not been identified. The read stops 3 residues short of the end of the CDR3; the missing end is completed from the germline J gene. Equivalent amounts of genomic DNA from CVID and control samples were used as sequencing input. For every sample, a 60 bp segment covering the rearranged TCRbeta CDR3 region was amplified and then sequenced. The immunoSEQ assay, a bias-corrected multiplex PCR combined with high-throughput sequencing, was used to amplify TCRbeta. In the source study's methods: Every unique nucleotide sequence was considered a clone and was annotated with V, D and J genes, copy number and frequency. Sequences were labeled productive if in frame, and non-productive if out of frame or containing stop codons. As previously described, clonality was calculated on the basis of Shannon's entropy. Mean CDR3 Kyte-Doolittle hydropathy was derived from the predicted amino acid sequences of productive clones. Using the R hclust function, scaled V gene usage was clustered hierarchically with Manhattan distance and complete linkage. Sharing of clones by CDR3 amino acid sequence was evaluated through resampling of 12 repertoires per group over 100 rounds. The repertoires were searched for 60 to 70 published EBV-specific TCRbeta sequences and almost 250 published CMV-specific TCRbeta sequences. A couple of CVID samples that yielded fewer than 10,000 sequences were excluded from the analysis, so 40 to 50 CVID repertoires were retained. Here the immuneACCESS table is served through TCRdb, limited to in-frame sequences with V and J called. Missing clones are a known gap in these copies; in checked studies unresolved V genes cover under half, and the rest lacks a known reason. That table supplies the V and J calls and clone size; D and trimming were determined from the DNA. For this sample, 30,000 or so clones appear and none is a singleton. The ten most abundant clones make up 3.8% of the sample.

The V and J ends are trimmed by 5 bases and 0 bases, leaving 7 bases between them. According to the germline V gene, CDR1 reads MGHRA and CDR2 reads YSYEKL. The CDR3 measures 13 amino acids from cysteine to phenylalanine. The DNA has 30 bases, all within the CDR3, and is read from base 1. Predominantly Caucasian heritage was noted among both the CVID patients and the healthy controls. From each donor, roughly 4.5 to 8 ml of heparinized peripheral whole blood was collected. Genomic DNA from adults with common variable immune deficiency (CVID) and from healthy adult controls was used for sequencing of TCRbeta CDR3 repertoires. There were around 22 healthy adult volunteers in the control group (roughly 12 female and around 10 male), ranging in age from about 20 to 66 years, with a mean age of around 36. To isolate peripheral blood mononuclear cells, diluted blood was subjected to density centrifugation over Hypaque 1077 or Ficoll-Paque. Genomic DNA was obtained from unsorted mononuclear cells through either Qiagen column purification or a centrifugation-based method.

Sequenced input: peripheral blood mononuclear cells. This receptor was identified in a person aged 18 to 70 in good health. This chain joins TRBV4-1 to TRBJ1-2, with TRBD1 perhaps the D gene, on 5 matching bases. The CDR3 in this case is CASSRQSNYGYTF. Incomplete CDR3 DNA: TGCGCCAGCAGCAGACAGTCTAACTATGGC.